These 18 T cell receptor beta chains originate from one sample sequenced in a study of shared clonotypes between healthy human individuals (dated by TCRdb to the early 2020s). CD8 naive samples were CD45RO-negative cells positively selected for CCR7, giving a CD45RA+CCR7+ population that excluded TemRA cells. The library was obtained by the immunoSEQ multiplex PCR assay. This is the immuneACCESS table as TCRdb keeps it, with only in-frame sequences that have V and J called. A part of the clones is gone; compared with another copy, unresolved V genes explain less than half, and the rest is unexplained. Within this sample are roughly 890,000 clones, with 80% to 95% of them counted one time only. Together, the top ten hold less than 25% of the sample. Sequenced input: naive CD8+ T cells sorted from blood. The cell subset or site label, read with the paper, signifies: CD45RA+CCR7+. The receptors stem from a man aged 30 to 45 in good health.

This clone has more than one count but fewer than ten. The J gene is TRBJ2-7, the V gene TRBV7-9; TRBD2 aligns across 7 bases. The CDR3 is made up of 13 amino acids. CDR1 and CDR2 (germline): SEHNR, FQNEAQ (reference sequence). V lost 5 bases to trimming and J lost 6 bases; unmatched junction nucleotides: 7. CDR3 loop: CASSQLAWSEQYF. In DNA form, the CDR3 reads TGTGCCAGCAGCCAACTAGCGTGGAGCGAGCAGTACTTC. The whole variable domain, remainder taken from reference TRBV7-9 and TRBJ2-7, is DTGVSQNPRHKITKRGQNVTFRCDPISEHNRLYWYRQTLGQGPEFLTYFQNEAQLEKSRLLSDRFSAERPKGSFSTLEIQRTEQGDSAMYLCASSQLAWSEQYFGPGTRLTVT.

This clone was counted only a few times. The chain combines TRBV5-5 with TRBJ1-5; D is ambiguous. Looked up from germline, CDR1 is SGHKS and CDR2 is YYEKEE (reference sequence). CDR3 length equals 14 residues. V lost 1 base and J lost 5, with 10 bases in between. The CDR3 DNA reads TGTGCCAGCAGCTTGTTTCAGGTTCATCAGCCCCAGCATTTT. It yields the protein CASSLFQVHQPQHF.

The V gene is TRBV28, the J gene TRBJ2-3; D gene ambiguous. From germline, CDR1 is MDHEN and CDR2 SYDVKM. Trimming took 5 bases from V and 0 from J, leaving 15 bases between them. The CDR3 loop spans 16 amino acids. In nucleotides, the CDR3 is TGTGCCAGCAGTCCCACGGACCATTCTAGCACAGATACGCAGTATTTT. This codes for CASSPTDHSSTDTQYF.

The count of this clone is one. V is TRBV11-3 and J is TRBJ2-1; D not resolved. Trimming shortened V by 1 base and J by 5 bases, and 6 bases separated the two germline ends. The CDR3 is 13 residues long. Germline V gene sequence: CDR1 SGHNT, CDR2 YENEEA. CDR3 DNA sequence: TGTGCCAGCAGCTTAGCTACCGACAATGAGCAGTTCTTC. Its protein product is CASSLATDNEQFF.

The CDR3 protein is CASSFRLATSDTQYF. The CDR3 nucleotides read TGTGCCAGCAGTTTTCGGCTAGCAACCTCAGATACGCAGTATTTT. The rearrangement joins TRBV27 to TRBJ2-3, with a tentative D call TRBD2 (5 bases). V lost 3 bases, J lost 4 bases, and 14 bases lay in between. The length of the CDR3 is 15 residues. Germline assignment: CDR1 MNHEY and CDR2 SMNVEV (reference sequence).

The chain combines TRBV7-2 with TRBJ2-7; TRBD2 matches 7 bases. The J segment lost 4 bases and the V segment lost 5 bases, leaving 8 bases of the junction unmatched. The CDR3 consists of 14 residues. Germline V gene data show CDR1 as SGHTA and CDR2 as FQGNSA. The CDR3: CASSHRGRNYEQYF. DNA of the CDR3: TGTGCCAGCAGCCACCGCGGGAGAAATTACGAGCAGTACTTC.

The CDR3 sequence: CATSSDRGDYEQYF. CDR3 nucleotides: TGTGCCACCAGCAGCGACAGGGGGGACTACGAGCAGTACTTC. The V gene is TRBV15, the J gene TRBJ2-7, with 9 bases fitting TRBD1. The CDR3 extends over 14 amino acids. Trimming at V came to 3 bases and at J to 3 bases, leaving 3 bases not matched to a gene. Germline V gene data show CDR1 as LNHNV and CDR2 as YYDKDF (reference sequence). The full variable domain, with the rest looked up from reference TRBV15 and TRBJ2-7, is DAMVIQNPRYQVTQFGKPVTLSCSQTLNHNVMYWYQQKSSQAPKLLFHYYDKDFNNEADTPDNFQSRRPNTSFCFLDIRSPGLGDTAMYLCATSSDRGDYEQYFGPGTRLTVT.

The J gene is TRBJ2-7, the V gene TRBV7-9, with a possible D match to TRBD1 (5 bases). CDR1 is SEHNR, CDR2 FQNEAQ, per germline (reference sequence). Trimming left V 3 bases short and J 3 bases short, with 12 bases between. CDR3 length equals 14 residues. The chain's CDR3 is CASSFYADSYEQYF. CDR3 coding DNA: TGTGCCAGCAGCTTTTACGCTGACAGCTACGAGCAGTACTTC.

The chain employs TRBV4-3 and TRBJ2-2; D might be TRBD2 (5 bases). Germline values: CDR1 LGHNA, CDR2 YSLEER. This CDR3 has 16 residues. The germline V and J ends were trimmed by 0 bases and 1 base, with 9 bases remaining between them. The DNA for the CDR3 is TGCGCCAGCAGCCAAGAGTTAGGAGGGAACACCGGGGAGCTGTTTTTT. Its protein product is CASSQELGGNTGELFF.

This chain uses TRBV25-1 with TRBJ2-7; the D is unclear. The CDR3 loop spans 11 amino acids. Trimming took off 1 base at V and 2 bases at J, with 0 bases between the two ends. Germline V lookup: CDR1 MGHDK, CDR2 SYGVNS. CDR3 region: CASSESYEQYF. The CDR3 coding sequence is TGTGCCAGCAGTGAATCCTACGAGCAGTACTTC.

In its sample, this clone was seen once. The chain uses TRBV4-3 and TRBJ2-7; 10 bases agree with TRBD1. V was pared by 4 bases and J by 3 bases, with 9 bases of the junction left unmatched. Germline CDR1 LGHNA, CDR2 YSLEER. The CDR3 loop spans 16 amino acids. CDR3 protein: CASSPASRDRGYEQYF. CDR3 DNA sequence: TGCGCCAGCAGCCCCGCGTCCCGGGACAGGGGCTACGAGCAGTACTTC.

This chain uses TRBV5-5 with TRBJ2-2; 13 bases are a match to TRBD2. The V gene's germline CDR1 is SGHKS and CDR2 YYEKEE (reference sequence). The CDR3 has 19 amino acids. After removal of 1 base from V and 4 bases from J, the junction contained 10 bases not matched to a gene. For the CDR3, the DNA is TGTGCCAGCAGCTTGAGGACTAGCGGGAGAAGAAGTTCCACCGGGGAGCTGTTTTTT. Translating it yields CASSLRTSGRRSSTGELFF. The full variable domain, its missing parts supplied by reference TRBV5-5 and TRBJ2-2, is DAGVTQSPTHLIKTRGQQVTLRCSPISGHKSVSWYQQVLGQGPQFIFQYYEKEERGRGNFPDRFSARQFPNYSSELNVNALLLGDSALYLCASSLRTSGRRSSTGELFFGEGSRLTVL.

In DNA, the CDR3 is TGCAGCGTTCACGGAGAGACCCAGTACTTC. It translates to CSVHGETQYF. This sequence joins TRBV29-1 and TRBJ2-5, with no clear D. The V end lost 5 bases, the J end lost 4 bases, and 5 bases lay between the germline ends. This CDR3 has 10 amino acids. Germline lookup yields CDR1 SQVTM and CDR2 ANQGSEA.

The gene calls are TRBV6-5 and TRBJ2-7; D call uncertain. Trimming removed 6 bases at V and 2 bases at J, with 11 bases between. Germline V CDR1 and CDR2: MNHEY, SVGAGI. The CDR3 has 13 residues. The CDR3: CASSVAIPYEQYF. The CDR3 coding sequence is TGTGCCAGCAGCGTCGCGATTCCCTACGAGCAGTACTTC.

The rearrangement links TRBV29-1 to TRBJ1-1; D unresolved. Germline V gene sequence: CDR1 SQVTM, CDR2 ANQGSEA. The CDR3 extends over 12 amino acids. The germline V and J ends were trimmed by 0 bases and 1 base, with 3 bases remaining between them. CDR3 coding DNA: TGCAGCGTTGAAGATCGGAACACTGAAGCTTTCTTT. It is translated as CSVEDRNTEAFF.

This chain joins TRBV13 and TRBJ2-1; 14 bases fit TRBD2. This CDR3 has 14 amino acids. Germline V gene data show CDR1 as PRHDT and CDR2 as FYEKMQ (reference sequence). With V trimmed by 8 bases and J by 6 bases, 3 bases remained unmatched. CDR3 DNA: TGTGCCAGCGGAGGGACTAGCGGGAGCAATGAGCAGTTCTTC. This encodes CASGGTSGSNEQFF.

The rearrangement links TRBV5-1 to TRBJ1-4; 9 bases match TRBD1. V was pared by 3 bases and J by 7 bases, with 7 bases of the junction left unmatched. CDR1 is SGHRS and CDR2 is YFSETQ in the germline V gene. The length of the CDR3 is 15 residues. CDR3 in DNA: TGCGCCAGCAGCTGGCTTACAGGGGGCGGTGAAAAACTGTTTTTT. It translates to CASSWLTGGGEKLFF.

This clone was counted between two and nine times. The chain combines TRBV5-6 with TRBJ2-7; either TRBD1 or TRBD2 may fit D (5 bases each). The germline V and J ends were trimmed by 4 bases and 3 bases, with 14 bases remaining between them. This CDR3 has 14 amino acids. The germline CDR1 and CDR2 sequences are SGHDT and YYEEEE. The CDR3 reads CASSEGPAGYEQYF. The CDR3, as DNA: TGTGCCAGCAGCGAGGGACCGGCGGGCTACGAGCAGTACTTC.